What follows describes a single TCR beta chain. Sequencing used immunoSEQ multiplex PCR; TCRdb keeps in-frame clones, though not all of them. The sample comprises some 180,000 clones, 80% to 95% of which are singletons, and 1.5% to 2% rests with the top ten. Germline CDR1 is SGHTA and CDR2 is FQGNSA. Trimming took 2 bases from V and 4 from J; bases not matched to a gene: 18. The CDR3 extends over 19 amino acids. The data originate from a study of T cell responses to AZD1222 COVID-19 vaccine. The rearrangement uses TRBV7-2 and TRBJ1-1, with 8 bases identical to TRBD1. The starting material was peripheral blood, obtained 28 days after the second AZD1222 dose. The clonotype comes from an adult who received the AZD1222 COVID-19 vaccine. The CDR3, as DNA: TGTGCCAGCAGCTTAATCTTGTATGGGCAGGGGGCGACTGGCACTGAAGCTTTCTTT. Protein sequence: CASSLILYGQGATGTEAFF.